Listed here are 9 T cell receptor beta chains from one sample, sequenced in a study of OX40 agonist ivuxolimab in advanced cancers. This table comes from immunoSEQ multiplex PCR, and its TCRdb copy is limited to in-frame clones, with some not included. The profile shows about 50,000 clones, roughly 89% of them singletons. This material consisted of CD4+ or CD8+ T cells sorted from blood, taken in a trial of the OX40 agonist ivuxolimab. Source of these receptors: an adult with an advanced solid tumor such as melanoma, head and neck, liver or kidney cancer.

This sequence joins TRBV10-1 and TRBJ2-7; 12 positions agree with TRBD2. The CDR3 consists of 17 residues. J was trimmed by 2 bases and V by 7 bases; bases with no gene match: 12. Germline CDR1 and CDR2: WNHNN and SYGVQD (reference sequence). This chain's CDR3 is CASIPRTSGVPTYEQYF. CDR3 nucleotides: TGCGCCAGCATTCCGAGGACTAGCGGGGTTCCCACCTACGAGCAGTACTTC.

The chain combines TRBV9 with TRBJ2-1, with D unclear. Trimming cost V 3 bases and J 2 bases, with 18 bases left between them. Germline assignment: CDR1 SGDLS and CDR2 YYNGEE. This CDR3 is 17 amino acids long. CDR3 amino acids: CASSETPRLDAYNEQFF. In DNA, the CDR3 is TGTGCCAGCAGCGAAACCCCCCGCCTAGATGCCTACAATGAGCAGTTCTTC.

The chain links TRBV28 to TRBJ2-1; 11 bases align to TRBD2. The V gene's germline CDR1 is MDHEN and CDR2 SYDVKM. This CDR3 spans 16 amino acids. The junction had 9 bases not matched to a gene; V was cut back by 6 bases and J by 5 bases. CDR3 sequence reads: CASRLAGGGEDNEQFF. The CDR3 region has the DNA TGTGCCAGCAGGTTAGCGGGAGGGGGTGAAGACAATGAGCAGTTCTTC.

The chain joins TRBV7-9 to TRBJ1-1; D is perhaps TRBD1 (6 bases). V dropped 5 bases and J dropped 1 base, with 23 bases sitting between them. Germline V gene data show CDR1 as SEHNR and CDR2 as FQNEAQ (reference sequence). This CDR3 comprises 18 residues. CDR3 sequence (DNA): TGTGCCAGCAGCCCCTCCCCGGACAGCCAAAATCGGAACACTGAAGCTTTCTTT. Encoded protein: CASSPSPDSQNRNTEAFF.

The chain recombines TRBV7-2 with TRBJ1-1; D unresolved. This CDR3 region has 14 residues. Trimming cost V 2 bases and J 0 bases, with 7 bases left between them. Germline CDR1 reads SGHTA; CDR2 reads FQGNSA. The CDR3 protein is CASSLWALNTEAFF. The CDR3 nucleotides are TGTGCCAGCAGCTTATGGGCCCTGAACACTGAAGCTTTCTTT.

This chain joins TRBV30 and TRBJ2-7; TRBD2 matches at 12 bases. The V and J ends lost 0 bases and 4 bases, in that order; junction bases with no gene match: 1. Germline CDR1 reads GTSNPN; CDR2 reads SVGIG (reference sequence). This CDR3 comprises 14 residues. CDR3 amino acids: CAWSVLAGGYEQYF. In nucleotides, the CDR3 is TGTGCCTGGAGTGTACTAGCGGGGGGATACGAGCAGTACTTC.

The rearrangement joins TRBV4-1 to TRBJ2-3; D is ambiguous. The CDR3 loop spans 17 amino acids. V was trimmed by 0 bases and J by 2 bases, leaving 15 bases between them. From germline, CDR1 is MGHRA and CDR2 YSYEKL. As DNA, the CDR3 is TGCGCCAGCAGCCAAGAGGGTGCCGATATGAACACAGATACGCAGTATTTT. Protein product: CASSQEGADMNTDTQYF.

The V and J genes are TRBV25-1 and TRBJ1-3; no reliable D call. The CDR3 length is 16 residues. CDR1 and CDR2 from the germline V gene are MGHDK and SYGVNS. V was cut by 4 bases and J by 0 bases, with 13 bases left in between. The chain's CDR3 is CASSVGRPSSGNTIYF. For the CDR3, the DNA is TGTGCCAGCAGTGTCGGACGCCCGAGCTCTGGAAACACCATATATTTT.

This chain links TRBV27 with TRBJ1-1; 7 nucleotides line up with TRBD1. Germline CDR1 MNHEY, CDR2 SMNVEV (reference sequence). The CDR3 has 18 amino acids. Trimming removed 5 bases from V and 0 bases from J; junction bases left unmatched: 15. CDR3 DNA sequence: TGTGCCAGCAGTACCACAAAAATCCGGACAGGACTGAACACTGAAGCTTTCTTT. It encodes CASSTTKIRTGLNTEAFF.